Given below is one T cell receptor beta chain in context. The data originate from a study of blood T cell repertoires in COVID-19. Looking at the study overall: Acute and convalescent COVID-19 specimens originated in the United States, Italy and Spain. Nucleic acid was either cDNA or gDNA, and it came from T cells, B-cell-depleted T cells, or PBMCs.

The ends were cut back, 6 bases at V and 1 base at J, with 10 bases in the middle. Germline V lookup: CDR1 SGHVS, CDR2 FNYEAQ. The CDR3 runs 13 residues. The table came from immunoSEQ multiplex PCR; TCRdb's copy has only in-frame clones and leaves some out. The profile shows about 200,000 clones, 88% of them singletons. The sample comprised peripheral blood. This chain links TRBV7-6 with TRBJ2-7; D might be TRBD1 (6 bases). The TCR was taken from a man between 18 and 29 years old with active or convalescent COVID-19. CDR3 nucleotides: TGTGCCAGCAGACCGGACAGTTCCTACGAGCAGTACTTC. Translation gives CASRPDSSYEQYF.